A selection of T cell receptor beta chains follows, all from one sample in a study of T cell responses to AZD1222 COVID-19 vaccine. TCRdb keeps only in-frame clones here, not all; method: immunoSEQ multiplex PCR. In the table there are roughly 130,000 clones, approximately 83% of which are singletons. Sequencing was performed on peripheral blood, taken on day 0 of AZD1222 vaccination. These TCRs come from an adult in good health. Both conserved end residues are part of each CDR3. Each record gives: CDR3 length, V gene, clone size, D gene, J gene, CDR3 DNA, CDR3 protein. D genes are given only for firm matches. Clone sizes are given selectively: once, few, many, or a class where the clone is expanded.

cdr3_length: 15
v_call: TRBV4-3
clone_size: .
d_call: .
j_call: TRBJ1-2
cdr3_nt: TGCGCCAGCAGCCAAGATCCTCTAGCTAACTATGGCTACACCTTC
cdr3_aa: CASSQDPLANYGYTF

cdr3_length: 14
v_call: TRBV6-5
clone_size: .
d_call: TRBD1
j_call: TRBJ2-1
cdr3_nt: TGTGCCAGCAGGGGGACAGGGGTCGTAAATGAGCAGTTCTTC
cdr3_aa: CASRGTGVVNEQFF

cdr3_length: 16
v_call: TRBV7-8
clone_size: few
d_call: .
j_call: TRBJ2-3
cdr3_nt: TGTGCCAGCAGCTCCCGCCGCCTAGCCGCCACAGATACGCAGTATTTT
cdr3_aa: CASSSRRLAATDTQYF

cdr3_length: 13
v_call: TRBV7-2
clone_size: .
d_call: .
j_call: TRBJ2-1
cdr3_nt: TGTGCCAGCAACTTCGGGACTTACAATGAGCAGTTCTTC
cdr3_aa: CASNFGTYNEQFF

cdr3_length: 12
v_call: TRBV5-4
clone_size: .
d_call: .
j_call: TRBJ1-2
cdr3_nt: TGTGCCAGCAGCCCGAGTCAAGCTGGCTACACCTTC
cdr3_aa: CASSPSQAGYTF

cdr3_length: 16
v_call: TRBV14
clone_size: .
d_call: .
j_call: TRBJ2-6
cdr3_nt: TGTGCCAGCAGCCAAGACACAGTCTCTGGGGCCAACGTCCTGACTTTC
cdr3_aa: CASSQDTVSGANVLTF

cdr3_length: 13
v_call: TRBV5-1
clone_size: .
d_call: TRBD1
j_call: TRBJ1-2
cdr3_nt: TGCGCCAGCGGCGGACAGGGGACCTATGGCTACACCTTC
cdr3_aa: CASGGQGTYGYTF

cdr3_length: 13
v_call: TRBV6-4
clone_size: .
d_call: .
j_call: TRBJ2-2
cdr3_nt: TGTGCCAGCAGATCCTCTTTGACCGGGGAGCTGTTTTTT
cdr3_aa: CASRSSLTGELFF

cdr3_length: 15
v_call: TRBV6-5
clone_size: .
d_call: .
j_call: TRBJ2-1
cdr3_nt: TGTGCCAGCAGTTACGTGCGGGTAGCCTACAATGAGCAGTTCTTC
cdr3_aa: CASSYVRVAYNEQFF

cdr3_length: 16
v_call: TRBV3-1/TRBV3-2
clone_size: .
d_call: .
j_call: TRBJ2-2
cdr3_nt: TGTGCCAGCAGCCAAGATAGGCGGACCGTTAGCCGGGAGCTGTTTTTT
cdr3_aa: CASSQDRRTVSRELFF

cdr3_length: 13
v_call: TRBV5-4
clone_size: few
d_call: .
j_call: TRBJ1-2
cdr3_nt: TGTGCCAGCAGCTTGGGGGGAGGCTATGGCTACACCTTC
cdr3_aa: CASSLGGGYGYTF

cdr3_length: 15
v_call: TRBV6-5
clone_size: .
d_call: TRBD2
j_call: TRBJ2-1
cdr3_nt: TGTGCCAGCAGTCCAGGGACTAGCGACTACAATGAGCAGTTCTTC
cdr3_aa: CASSPGTSDYNEQFF

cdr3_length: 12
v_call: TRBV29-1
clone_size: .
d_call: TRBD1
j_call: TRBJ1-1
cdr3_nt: TGCAGCGGGGACAGTACAACATCTGAAGCTTTCTTT
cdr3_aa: CSGDSTTSEAFF

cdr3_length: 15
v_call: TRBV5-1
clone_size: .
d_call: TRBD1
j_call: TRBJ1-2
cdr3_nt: TGCGCCAGCAGCAGGACGACAGGGGATTTCTATGGCTACACCTTC
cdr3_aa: CASSRTTGDFYGYTF

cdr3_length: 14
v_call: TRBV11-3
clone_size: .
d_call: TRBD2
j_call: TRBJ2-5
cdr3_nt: TGTGCCAGCAGCCCGGGACTAGCGGGGGAGACCCAGTACTTC
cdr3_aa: CASSPGLAGETQYF

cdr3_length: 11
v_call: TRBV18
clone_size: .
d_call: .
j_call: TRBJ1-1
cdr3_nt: TGTGCCAGCTCACCCTCGGACAACGCTCTCTTT
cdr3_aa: CASSPSDNALF

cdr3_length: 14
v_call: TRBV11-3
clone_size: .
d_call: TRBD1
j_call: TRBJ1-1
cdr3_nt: TGTGCCAGCAGCCTAGGGACAGGGGCCACTGAAGCTTTCTTT
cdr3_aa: CASSLGTGATEAFF

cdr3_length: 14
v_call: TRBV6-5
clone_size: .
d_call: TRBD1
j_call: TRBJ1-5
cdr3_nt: TGTGCCAGCAGGGACGACAGGGGAAATCAGCCCCAGCATTTT
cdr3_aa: CASRDDRGNQPQHF

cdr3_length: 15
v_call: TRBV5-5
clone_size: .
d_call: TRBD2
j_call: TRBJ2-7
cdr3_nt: TGTGCCAGCAGCCACTGGGACGGTGGGGGGGACGAGCAGTACTTC
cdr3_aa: CASSHWDGGGDEQYF

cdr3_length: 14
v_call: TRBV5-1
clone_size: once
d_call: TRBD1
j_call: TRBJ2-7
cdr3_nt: TGCGCCAGCAGCCTTGGACAGGGGGGGTACGAGCAGTACTTC
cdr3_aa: CASSLGQGGYEQYF

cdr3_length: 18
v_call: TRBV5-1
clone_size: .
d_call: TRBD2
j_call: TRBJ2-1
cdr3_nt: TGCGCCAGCAGTTGGACTAGCGGCCGTCCGAGCTCCTACAATGAGCAGTTCTTC
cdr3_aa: CASSWTSGRPSSYNEQFF

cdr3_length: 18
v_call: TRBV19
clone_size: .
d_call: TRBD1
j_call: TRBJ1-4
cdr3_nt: TGTGCCAGTAGTATAGTCCCGACAGGGACTACAACTAATGAAAAACTGTTTTTT
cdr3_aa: CASSIVPTGTTTNEKLFF

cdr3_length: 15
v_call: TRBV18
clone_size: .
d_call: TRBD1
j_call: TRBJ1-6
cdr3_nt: TGTGCCAGCTCACCAGGCTGGCAGGGGGAATCACCCCTCCACTTT
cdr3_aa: CASSPGWQGESPLHF

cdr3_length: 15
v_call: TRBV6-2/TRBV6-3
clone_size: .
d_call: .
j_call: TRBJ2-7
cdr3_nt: TGTGCCAGCAGTTTCCCGGGACACAGCTCCTACGAGCAGTACTTC
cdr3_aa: CASSFPGHSSYEQYF

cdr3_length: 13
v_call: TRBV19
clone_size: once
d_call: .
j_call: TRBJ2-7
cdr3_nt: TGTGCCAGTAGTATGCTCGCCGTGAGCGAGCAGTACTTC
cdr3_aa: CASSMLAVSEQYF

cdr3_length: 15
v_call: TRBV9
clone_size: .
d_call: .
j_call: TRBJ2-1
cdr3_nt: TGTGCCAGCAGCGTAGATGATGGGTCAGCGAATGAGCAGTTCTTC
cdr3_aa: CASSVDDGSANEQFF

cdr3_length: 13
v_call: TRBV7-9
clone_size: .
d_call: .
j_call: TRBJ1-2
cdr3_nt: TGTGCCAGCAGCGCAACAGGGATAGATGGCTACACCTTC
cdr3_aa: CASSATGIDGYTF

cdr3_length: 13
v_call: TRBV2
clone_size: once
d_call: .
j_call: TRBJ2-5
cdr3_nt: TGTGCCAGCATTTATAGGGAATCGGAGACCCAGTACTTC
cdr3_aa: CASIYRESETQYF

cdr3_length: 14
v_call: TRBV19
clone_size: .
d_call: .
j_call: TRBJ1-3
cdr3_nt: TGTGCCAGTAGCTCTGGGGGCACTGGAAACACCATATATTTT
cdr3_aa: CASSSGGTGNTIYF

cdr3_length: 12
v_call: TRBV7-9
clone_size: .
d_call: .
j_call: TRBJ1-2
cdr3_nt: TGTGCCAGCAGCTTAGGGAACTATGGCTACACCTTC
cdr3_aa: CASSLGNYGYTF

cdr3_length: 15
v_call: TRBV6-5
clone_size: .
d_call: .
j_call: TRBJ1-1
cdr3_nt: TGTGCCAGCAGCTACGACCGGAGGGGTGGGACTGAAGCTTTCTTT
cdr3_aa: CASSYDRRGGTEAFF

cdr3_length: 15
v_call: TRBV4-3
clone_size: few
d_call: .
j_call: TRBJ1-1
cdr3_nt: TGCGCCAGCAGCCTGGGAGTAGGGTTTAACACTGAAGCTTTCTTT
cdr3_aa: CASSLGVGFNTEAFF

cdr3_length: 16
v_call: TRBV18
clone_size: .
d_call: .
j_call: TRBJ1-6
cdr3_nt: TGTGCCAGCTTTAAAGCGGGGAGCTCCTATAATTCACCCCTCCACTTT
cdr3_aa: CASFKAGSSYNSPLHF

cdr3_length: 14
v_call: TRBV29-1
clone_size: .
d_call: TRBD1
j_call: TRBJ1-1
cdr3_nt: TGCAGCGTTGAAGCAAACAGGGGGCAGGGTGAAGCTTTCTTT
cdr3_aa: CSVEANRGQGEAFF

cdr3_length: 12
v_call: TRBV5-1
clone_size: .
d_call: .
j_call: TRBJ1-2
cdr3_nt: TGCGCCAGCAGCTCGGAAGTAGGTGGCTACACCTTC
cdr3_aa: CASSSEVGGYTF

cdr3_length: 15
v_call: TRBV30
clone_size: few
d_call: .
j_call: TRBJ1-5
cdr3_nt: TGTGCCTGGAGTGTAAACAGCCTTAGCAATCAGCCCCAGCATTTT
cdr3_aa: CAWSVNSLSNQPQHF

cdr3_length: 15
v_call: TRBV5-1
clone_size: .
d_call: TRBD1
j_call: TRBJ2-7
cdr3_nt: TGCGCCAGCAGCACAACATACAGGGGAGCTCACGAGCAGTACTTC
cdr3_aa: CASSTTYRGAHEQYF

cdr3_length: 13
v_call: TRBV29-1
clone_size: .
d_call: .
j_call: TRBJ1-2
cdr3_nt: TGCAGCGTTGGGGGCTTCGGCCACTATGGCTACACCTTC
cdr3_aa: CSVGGFGHYGYTF

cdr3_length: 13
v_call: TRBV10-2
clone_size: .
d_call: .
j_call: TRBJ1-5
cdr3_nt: TGCGCCAGCAGTGATGAAGGCAATCAGCCCCAGCATTTT
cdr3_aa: CASSDEGNQPQHF

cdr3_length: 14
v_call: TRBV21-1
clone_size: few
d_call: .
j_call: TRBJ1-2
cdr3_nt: TGTGCCAGCAGCTCACGGTCGATAACGAGGGGCTACACCTTC
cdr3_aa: CASSSRSITRGYTF

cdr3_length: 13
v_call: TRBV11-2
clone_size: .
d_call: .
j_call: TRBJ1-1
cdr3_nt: TGTGCCAGCAGCCTGTATCACAACACTGAAGCTTTCTTT
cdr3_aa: CASSLYHNTEAFF

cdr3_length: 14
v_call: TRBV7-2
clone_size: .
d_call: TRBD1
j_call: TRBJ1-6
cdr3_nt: TGTGCCAGTGTACTGGGACAGGGTAGATCACCCCTCCACTTT
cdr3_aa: CASVLGQGRSPLHF

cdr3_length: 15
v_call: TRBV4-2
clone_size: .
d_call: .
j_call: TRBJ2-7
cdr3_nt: TGTGCCAGCAGCCAAGAAACAGGGCCCTCCTACGAGCAGTACTTC
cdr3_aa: CASSQETGPSYEQYF

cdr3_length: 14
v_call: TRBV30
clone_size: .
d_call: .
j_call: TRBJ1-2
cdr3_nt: TGTGCCTGGAGTGTCAAGGACCGATTTTATGGCTACACCTTC
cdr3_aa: CAWSVKDRFYGYTF

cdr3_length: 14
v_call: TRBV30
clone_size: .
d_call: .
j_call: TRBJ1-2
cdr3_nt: TGTGCCTGGAGGCCGGGATTACGGGGCTATGGCTACACCTTC
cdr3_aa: CAWRPGLRGYGYTF

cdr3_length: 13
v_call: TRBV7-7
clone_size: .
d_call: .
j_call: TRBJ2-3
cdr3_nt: TGTGCTAGCAGCTCCGGTTTAGAGGATACGCAGTATTTT
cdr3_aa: CASSSGLEDTQYF